Listed below are T cell receptor beta chains from one sample, sequenced in a study of blood T cell repertoires in COVID-19. This table comes from immunoSEQ multiplex PCR, and its TCRdb copy is limited to in-frame clones, with some not included. The repertoire consists of 35,000 to 45,000 clones, with roughly 93% occurring once and the leading ten covering about a tenth. The sequencing input was peripheral blood. All receptors come from a man aged 50-60 years with active COVID-19. Each CDR3 is given with its conserved first and last residue. A D gene is named only where the DNA matches it firmly. Clone size is stated in some rows and not others, as once, few, many or a class when expanded.

j_call clone_size v_call d_call cdr3_nt cdr3_aa
TRBJ2-5 . TRBV27 TRBD1 TGTGCCAGCAGGACAGGGGGCCGGGAGACCCAGTACTTC CASRTGGRETQYF
TRBJ2-7 . TRBV19 TRBD1 TGTGCCAGTAGCGACAGGGTAGACTACGAGCAGTACTTC CASSDRVDYEQYF
TRBJ1-1 . TRBV6-5 TRBD1 TGTGCCAGCAGTTACGGGGACAGGGGGAACACTGAAGCTTTCTTT CASSYGDRGNTEAFF
TRBJ2-2 . TRBV9 . TGTGCCAGCAGAGGGGGAGGGCCCCCCGGGGAGCTGTTTTTT CASRGGGPPGELFF
TRBJ2-1 . TRBV6-4 TRBD1 TGTGCCAGCGCCTTGACAGGGGCCTACAATGAGCAGTTCTTC CASALTGAYNEQFF
TRBJ2-7 . TRBV28 TRBD1 TGTGCCAGCAGTTCCGCCGGGACAGACTCCTACGAGCAGTACTTC CASSSAGTDSYEQYF
TRBJ2-5 . TRBV3-1/TRBV3-2 TRBD1 TGTGCCAGCAGCCAAACTACCGTGAGGGGGCAGGGGACCCAGTACTTC CASSQTTVRGQGTQYF
TRBJ2-5 medium-sized TRBV6-5 TRBD2 TGTGCCAGCAGTTATGAGCTAGCGGGATCTAGAGAGACCCAGTACTTC CASSYELAGSRETQYF
TRBJ1-5 . TRBV5-8 . TGTGCCAGCAGTCCCCTGACGGGATTTGGCAATCAGCCCCAGCATTTT CASSPLTGFGNQPQHF
TRBJ2-1 . TRBV28 TRBD2 TGTGCCAGCCTTAGCGGGAGTTGGAACAATGAGCAGTTCTTC CASLSGSWNNEQFF
TRBJ2-1 . TRBV7-2 TRBD2 TGTGCCAGCCTAGCGGACAATGAGCAGTTCTTC CASLADNEQFF
TRBJ1-2 . TRBV6-1 TRBD1 TGTGCCAGCAGTGATCCACAGGGGCTTAACTATGGCTACACCTTC CASSDPQGLNYGYTF
TRBJ2-7 . TRBV19 . TGTGCCAGTAGTATCCCCGGCTACGAGCAGTACTTC CASSIPGYEQYF
TRBJ1-4 . TRBV7-8 . TGTGCCAGCAGCTCGAGGTCGGAGGGCTTGGGAAAACTGTTTTTT CASSSRSEGLGKLFF
TRBJ2-3 once TRBV11-2 TRBD2 TGTGCCAGCAGCCTCCGACTAGCGGGAGAAGTGGCAGATACGCAGTATTTT CASSLRLAGEVADTQYF
TRBJ1-4 . TRBV5-1 . TGCGCCAGCAGCCCGGACAGAAGAAATGAAAAACTGTTTTTT CASSPDRRNEKLFF
TRBJ2-1 . TRBV6-5 TRBD2 TGTGCCAGCAGTCCTGGGACTAGCGGGAAGGGTGAGCAGTTCTTC CASSPGTSGKGEQFF
TRBJ2-1 . TRBV5-1 TRBD2 TGCGCCAGCAGCCGGGACGGACTAGCGGGAGACAATGAGCAGTTCTTC CASSRDGLAGDNEQFF
TRBJ2-7 once TRBV2 TRBD2 TGTGCCAGCAGTGGGACTAGCGGGAGGCCGAGCTCCTACGAGCAGTACTTC CASSGTSGRPSSYEQYF
TRBJ1-1 . TRBV7-9 . TGTGCCAGCAGCCCAGGCCAGTTGAACACTGAAGCTTTCTTT CASSPGQLNTEAFF
TRBJ2-1 once TRBV7-9 TRBD2 TGTGCCAGCAGCGGGGGGACTAGCGGGAGTGGTGAGCAGTTCTTC CASSGGTSGSGEQFF
TRBJ1-2 . TRBV28 TRBD1 TGTGCCAGCAGTCCTGGGACAGCCCTCAACTATGGCTACACCTTC CASSPGTALNYGYTF
TRBJ2-6 . TRBV5-1 . TGCGCCAGCATGCAGGGGCCCCTTTCTGGGGCCAACGTCCTGACTTTC CASMQGPLSGANVLTF
TRBJ1-6 . TRBV28 TRBD1 TGTGCCAGCAGTATACCGGGACAGAAGAATTCACCCCTCCACTTT CASSIPGQKNSPLHF
TRBJ1-2 . TRBV12-3/TRBV12-4 TRBD1 TGTGCCAGCAGTTACGACAGGGGTAGCTACACCTTC CASSYDRGSYTF
TRBJ1-1 . TRBV6-5 . TGTGCCTCTCACAGGGAGAGGAACACTGAAGCTTTCTTT CASHRERNTEAFF
TRBJ2-7 . TRBV9 TRBD2 TGTGCCAGCAGCGTAGGCCGCTTCGAGCGGGAGAGTGAGCAGTACTTC CASSVGRFERESEQYF
TRBJ1-2 . TRBV30 . TGTGCCTGGAGTGTAGCGGGGGGTCGAAGGGCTGGCTACACCTTC CAWSVAGGRRAGYTF
TRBJ1-1 . TRBV7-9 . TGTGCCAGCGGGGCGGGGGCGAACACTGAAGCTTTCTTT CASGAGANTEAFF
TRBJ2-1 . TRBV14 TRBD2 TGTGCCAGCAGCCACCATGGGGGACTAGCATACAATGAGCAGTTCTTC CASSHHGGLAYNEQFF
TRBJ2-3 once TRBV5-1 TRBD2 TGCGCCAGCAGTTCCGGGACTAGCGGGCCCGTACGCACAGATACGCAGTATTTT CASSSGTSGPVRTDTQYF
TRBJ1-2 . TRBV3-1/TRBV3-2 . TGTGCCAGCAGCCAACGTACAGGGAACTATGGCTACACCTTC CASSQRTGNYGYTF
TRBJ1-1 once TRBV18 . TGTGCCAGCTCACCACCGCGTGGGGGAGGGACACAAGAAGCTTTCTTT CASSPPRGGGTQEAFF
TRBJ1-1 . TRBV12-3/TRBV12-4 TRBD1 TGTGCCAGCACGCAGGGGGCGCGGGCTTTCTTT CASTQGARAFF
TRBJ2-2 . TRBV5-1 TRBD1 TGCGCCAGCAGCAGGACAGGGCAAACCGGGGAGCTGTTTTTT CASSRTGQTGELFF
TRBJ2-1 . TRBV5-1 . TGCGCCAGCAGCGATCCTCGAGGCAAGGCTGAGCAGTTCTTC CASSDPRGKAEQFF
TRBJ1-2 . TRBV24-1 . TGTGCCACCAGTGATTATAGGGGCGAGGGCTACACCTTC CATSDYRGEGYTF
TRBJ2-2 once TRBV10-2 TRBD2 TGCGCCACCGCCAACCCTCTAGCGGGAGGTCGAACCGGGGAGCTGTTTTTT CATANPLAGGRTGELFF
TRBJ1-1 . TRBV29-1 TRBD1 TGCAGCATATCCGCAGGGGGAGATACTGAAGCTTTCTTT CSISAGGDTEAFF
TRBJ2-2 . TRBV19 TRBD2 TGTGCCAGTAGTATAGTTGAAGCGGGAGCCCCCGGGGAGCTGTTTTTT CASSIVEAGAPGELFF
TRBJ2-5 once TRBV5-1 TRBD2 TGCGCCAGCAGCTTGCTAGCGGGAATGGAGGAAGAGACCCAGTACTTC CASSLLAGMEEETQYF
TRBJ1-1 . TRBV11-2 . TGTGCCAGCAGCTCCCTTAGACACCGAGTAGCTTTCTTT CASSSLRHRVAFF
TRBJ1-4 once TRBV5-1 TRBD1 TGCGCCAGCAGCTTGTCAGGGGGAGCTGAAAAACTGTTTTTT CASSLSGGAEKLFF
TRBJ1-3 . TRBV2 . TGTGCCAGCCGGCTGGTGGAGGGAGGGTATTCTGGAAACACCATATATTTT CASRLVEGGYSGNTIYF
TRBJ1-1 . TRBV10-3 TRBD1 TGTGCCATCAGAATACAGGGGTTGAACACTGAAGCTTTCTTT CAIRIQGLNTEAFF
TRBJ1-2 . TRBV6-6 . TGTGCCAGCAGTTCCGGGAGTAACTATGGCTACACCTTC CASSSGSNYGYTF
TRBJ1-2 . TRBV5-1 TRBD1 TGCGCCAGCAGCTTAAGGACAGGGGCCGAGGCGTTGAATGGCTACACCTTC CASSLRTGAEALNGYTF
TRBJ1-1 . TRBV19 . TGTGCCAGTAGTATCTCCCGCCGGTCGGGCACTGAAGCTTTCTTT CASSISRRSGTEAFF
TRBJ2-6 few TRBV19 TRBD1 TGTGCCAGTAGTATAGGACAGGGGGCGACTGGGGCCAACGTCCTGACTTTC CASSIGQGATGANVLTF